One sample yielded the 4 T cell receptor beta chains listed below, sequenced in a study of identical twins. TCRdb reprocessed the 5' RACE reads with MiXCR, giving one entry per CDR3 protein. Of some 500,000 distinct CDR3 sequences listed, roughly a fifth were seen once; the top ten hold 0.75% to 0.95%. The sample also formed part of further work on T cells expressing NK-cell markers.

Sequenced material: CD4+ T cells sorted from blood. The source of these receptors is a young woman in good health.

Notes on this clonotype: The junction and the germline gene differ at one end; a read error may be behind it. For the CDR3, the DNA is TGCAGTGCTATAACGAAAGGGAGCGTCTCCTACAAGCAGTACTTC. Translating it yields CSAITKGSVSYKQYF. This chain uses TRBV20-1 with TRBJ2-7, with D perhaps matching TRBD2 (5 bases). CDR1 is DFQATT, CDR2 SNEGSKA, per germline (reference sequence). The CDR3 contains 15 residues.

At least ten counts were recorded for this clonotype. The chain joins TRBV7-9 to TRBJ2-7; tentatively, D is TRBD2 (6 bases). V gave up 11 bases and J gave up 7 bases, with 24 bases separating them. Germline V CDR1 and CDR2: SEHNR, FQNEAQ (reference sequence). This CDR3 comprises 14 residues. The CDR3: CAGTTLGGSVEQYF. The CDR3 coding sequence is TGTGCCGGAACCACCCTGGGGGGTTCCGTAGAGCAGTACTTC.

The V gene is TRBV20-1, the J gene TRBJ2-1, with TRBD2 matching 12 bases. Germline trimming cut 3 bases from V and 5 bases from J; bases unmatched to any gene: 2. Looked up from germline, CDR1 is DFQATT and CDR2 is SNEGSKA (reference sequence). This CDR3 has 14 amino acids. In DNA form, the CDR3 reads TGCAGTGCTAGTCTAGCGGGAGGGGACAATGAGCAGTTCTTC. Translated: CSASLAGGDNEQFF.

This clonotype was seen a handful of times. The chain is built from TRBV5-1 and TRBJ2-1; a possible D gene is TRBD2 (6 bases). Germline V CDR1 and CDR2: SGHRS, YFSETQ. This CDR3 has 11 amino acids. Between the trimmed V and J ends, which lost 5 bases and 8 bases, there was a span of 8 bases. The CDR3 nucleotides are TGCGCCAGCAGGGACTATTATGAGCAGTTCTTC. Translating gives CASRDYYEQFF.